The 11 T cell receptor beta chains presented below share a single source sample, sequenced in a study of blood T cell repertoires in COVID-19 (dated by TCRdb to about 2020). Library preparation employed the immunoSEQ multiplex PCR assay. Drawn from immuneACCESS, this table holds only the in-frame rearrangements with V and J called that TCRdb kept. Clones are partly lost; checked studies trace under half to an unresolved V gene and leave the rest unexplained. This sample holds roughly 100,000 clones; roughly nine tenths were observed only once. The ten largest clones add up to around 1.8% of the sample. The sequenced material came from peripheral blood. These receptors came from a human donor with active COVID-19. The donor label of this sample is uncertain.

The V gene is TRBV7-2, the J gene TRBJ2-7, with TRBD1 identical over 7 bases. Unmatched junction bases numbered 6, after V lost 4 bases and J lost 3 bases. Germline-derived CDR1 and CDR2 are SGHTA and FQGNSA. The CDR3 extends over 14 amino acids. The CDR3 reads CASSYRDSYYEQYF. The CDR3 DNA reads TGTGCCAGCAGCTACCGGGACAGCTACTACGAGCAGTACTTC.

The chain is built from TRBV11-2 and TRBJ2-1; D gene uncertain. This CDR3 region has 14 residues. Germline V gene sequence: CDR1 SGHAT, CDR2 FQNNGV. V dropped 2 bases and J dropped 4 bases, with 9 bases sitting between them. In DNA, the CDR3 is TGTGCCAGCAGCTTACGAGTCACTTACAATGAGCAGTTCTTC. This gives the protein CASSLRVTYNEQFF.

J is TRBJ1-1 and V is TRBV4-2; D gene unclear. CDR3 length: 14 amino acids. Trimming removed 4 bases from V and 4 bases from J, with 13 bases in between. The germline V gene encodes CDR1 LGHNA and CDR2 YNFKEQ. CDR3 sequence: CASSRLLDGTEAFF. CDR3 sequence (DNA): TGTGCCAGCAGCCGCCTGCTAGACGGCACTGAAGCTTTCTTT.

The chain joins TRBV24-1 to TRBJ1-3; D remains ambiguous. CDR3 length: 15 residues. Between the trimmed V and J ends, which lost 9 bases and 0 bases, there was a span of 14 bases. Germline lookup yields CDR1 KGHDR and CDR2 SFDVKD. The DNA for the CDR3 is TGTGCCACCTCTGACGGAGTAACCTCTGGAAACACCATATATTTT. Translating gives CATSDGVTSGNTIYF.

This clone has only a few counts. The DNA of the CDR3 is TGTGCCAGCAGCCCGACGACAGTTCTTAACACTGAAGCTTTCTTT. The encoded protein is CASSPTTVLNTEAFF. The V and J genes are TRBV7-2 and TRBJ1-1; possible D gene TRBD1, 5 bases. V lost 5 bases to trimming and J lost 2 bases, with 15 bases between them. CDR3 length: 15 amino acids. Germline assignment: CDR1 SGHTA and CDR2 FQGNSA.

The rearrangement joins TRBV7-2 to TRBJ2-7, with D perhaps matching TRBD2 (5 bases). This CDR3 has 14 amino acids. V lost 1 base and J 3 bases, leaving 10 bases between the germline ends. Germline loops: CDR1 SGHTA, CDR2 FQGNSA. The chain's CDR3 is CASSLGPGSYEQYF. Written as DNA, the CDR3 is TGTGCCAGCAGCTTAGGTCCGGGGAGCTACGAGCAGTACTTC.

This clone appeared once. This chain connects TRBV9 to TRBJ2-3; 12 bases map to TRBD2. This CDR3 comprises 15 residues. J lost 5 bases, V lost 4 bases, and 5 bases had no gene match. Germline lookup yields CDR1 SGDLS and CDR2 YYNGEE. The CDR3 DNA reads TGTGCCAGCAGCACCCTAGCGGGGGGGAGAGATACGCAGTATTTT. Translating gives CASSTLAGGRDTQYF. The full variable domain, rest sourced from reference TRBV9 and TRBJ2-3, is DSGVTQTPKHLITATGQRVTLRCSPRSGDLSVYWYQQSLDQGLQFLIQYYNGEERAKGNILERFSAQQFPDLHSELNLSSLELGDSALYFCASSTLAGGRDTQYFGPGTRLTVL.

This rearrangement joins TRBV18 to TRBJ2-1, with 9 nucleotides matching TRBD1. This CDR3 region has 19 residues. The V and J ends lost 3 bases and 0 bases, in that order; junction bases with no gene match: 12. The germline V gene has CDR1 KGHSH and CDR2 LQKENI. The DNA for the CDR3 is TGTGCCAGCTCACCTCAGGGACAGGGTGACTGGAGCTCCTACAATGAGCAGTTCTTC. It encodes CASSPQGQGDWSSYNEQFF.

This chain connects TRBV7-6 to TRBJ2-6; TRBD1 might be the D (5 bases). V was trimmed by 1 base and J by 2 bases, leaving 9 bases between them. Germline-derived CDR1 and CDR2 are SGHVS and FNYEAQ. This CDR3 spans 16 amino acids. This chain's CDR3 is CASSLVAGPGANVLTF. The CDR3 DNA reads as TGTGCCAGCAGCTTAGTGGCAGGGCCTGGGGCCAACGTCCTGACTTTC.

The chain recombines TRBV15 with TRBJ2-3, with D maybe TRBD2 (6 bases). Trimming shortened V by 0 bases and J by 6 bases, and 22 bases separated the two germline ends. The length of the CDR3 is 18 residues. Germline V gives CDR1 LNHNV, CDR2 YYDKDF (reference sequence). The CDR3 sequence: CATSREPPGAGPTDTQYF. The CDR3 nucleotides read TGTGCCACCAGCAGAGAACCCCCGGGCGCGGGACCTACGGATACGCAGTATTTT.

This chain joins TRBV11-3 and TRBJ2-3, with D maybe TRBD1 (5 bases). This CDR3 is built from 13 residues. Deletions cut 4 bases from V and 1 base from J, with 6 bases between. CDR1 is SGHNT and CDR2 is YENEEA in the germline V gene. The CDR3 protein is CASSSRGTDTQYF. CDR3 coding DNA: TGTGCCAGCAGCTCCAGGGGCACAGATACGCAGTATTTT. The full variable domain, in which reference TRBV11-3 and TRBJ2-3 provide the parts outside the CDR3, is EAGVVQSPRYKIIEKKQPVAFWCNPISGHNTLYWYLQNLGQGPELLIRYENEEAVDDSQLPKDRFSAERLKGVDSTLKIQPAELGDSAVYLCASSSRGTDTQYFGPGTRLTVL.